This T cell receptor beta chain was observed in a study of T cell responses to AZD1222 COVID-19 vaccine. This table comes from immunoSEQ multiplex PCR, and its TCRdb copy is limited to in-frame clones, with some not included. This sample carries 90,000 to 150,000 clones, approximately 88% of them seen once, and the ten largest clones take less than 6%. The sample holds one count of this clone. The antigen is undetermined. General observations from the study: It should be noted that donors were predominantly white British and more often female, and clonal diversity was possibly underestimated. It was only a handful of AZD1222 recipients who were seropositive at baseline. Regions left unmutated in variants are reportedly the target of nearly half of spike-specific TCRs. Increases in Spike-specific TCR breadth and depth were seen after two AZD1222 doses.

The CDR3 totals 15 residues. Germline CDR1 and CDR2: SEHNR and FQNEAQ (reference sequence). Trimming removed 6 bases from V and 0 bases from J, with 12 bases in between. The specimen comprised peripheral blood, sampled on day 0 of AZD1222 vaccination. The clonotype comes from an adult in good health. The J gene is TRBJ1-3, the V gene TRBV7-9; D is perhaps TRBD1 (5 bases). CDR3 in DNA: TGTGCCAGCAGGTCTAGGGACCTCTCTGGAAACACCATATATTTT. This codes for CASRSRDLSGNTIYF.